These 16 T cell receptor beta chains came from one sample sequenced in a study of Tregs in tolerant kidney transplant recipients. Method: immunoSEQ multiplex PCR; TCRdb's copy keeps in-frame clones and lacks some. The sample records some 62,000 clones, nearly 98% being singletons. Sample: Tregs from blood, taken before the transplant. All receptors derive from a human donor who received a combined kidney and bone marrow transplant.

The gene calls are TRBV28 and TRBJ1-5, with a weak D call TRBD1 (5 bases). Trimming shortened V by 5 bases and J by 4 bases, and 15 bases separated the two germline ends. Germline V CDR1 and CDR2: MDHEN, SYDVKM. The CDR3 sequence is 15 residues long. The CDR3 spells CASSPGMYGNQPQHF. DNA of the CDR3: TGTGCCAGCAGTCCAGGGATGTACGGGAATCAGCCCCAGCATTTT. The full variable domain, in which reference TRBV28 and TRBJ1-5 provide the parts outside the CDR3, is DVKVTQSSRYLVKRTGEKVFLECVQDMDHENMFWYRQDPGLGLRLIYFSYDVKMKEKGDIPEGYSVSREKKERFSLILESASTNQTSMYLCASSPGMYGNQPQHFGDGTRLSIL.

The chain joins TRBV28 to TRBJ2-2, with 9 bases lining up with TRBD2. The CDR3 consists of 15 residues. Germline CDR1 and CDR2: MDHEN and SYDVKM. The junction had 6 bases not matched to a gene; V was cut back by 5 bases and J by 5 bases. This CDR3 is CASSPAGGGTGELFF. Written as DNA, the CDR3 is TGTGCCAGCAGTCCAGCGGGAGGTGGGACCGGGGAGCTGTTTTTT. The complete variable domain, with remaining parts taken from reference TRBV28 and TRBJ2-2, reads DVKVTQSSRYLVKRTGEKVFLECVQDMDHENMFWYRQDPGLGLRLIYFSYDVKMKEKGDIPEGYSVSREKKERFSLILESASTNQTSMYLCASSPAGGGTGELFFGEGSRLTVL.

The V call is TRBV14, the J call TRBJ2-3; a possible D gene is TRBD2 (5 bases). Germline lookup yields CDR1 SGHDN and CDR2 FVKESK. Trimming stripped 2 bases from V and 2 bases from J, with 23 bases between. The CDR3 has 19 residues. CDR3 in DNA: TGTGCCAGCAGCCAATTTCCCCTCTTATTTGGGAGCTCCACAGATACGCAGTATTTT. It encodes CASSQFPLLFGSSTDTQYF. Complete variable domain (other parts from reference TRBV14 and TRBJ2-3): EAGVTQFPSHSVIEKGQTVTLRCDPISGHDNLYWYRRVMGKEIKFLLHFVKESKQDESGMPNNRFLAERTGGTYSTLKVQPAELEDSGVYFCASSQFPLLFGSSTDTQYFGPGTRLTVL.

The chain joins TRBV7-9 to TRBJ1-2; D call uncertain. The V and J ends lost 2 bases and 4 bases respectively, with 20 bases between them. This CDR3 contains 17 residues. CDR1 and CDR2 from the germline V gene are SEHNR and FQNEAQ (reference sequence). The CDR3 DNA reads TGTGCCAGCAGCTTAAACCAGGCCCCCTCCTTCCCCTATGGCTACACCTTC. Protein product: CASSLNQAPSFPYGYTF.

The chain carries TRBV30 and TRBJ1-2; the match to TRBD1 covers 9 bases. Germline V gene data show CDR1 as GTSNPN and CDR2 as SVGIG (reference sequence). V lost 8 bases to trimming and J lost 5 bases; unmatched junction nucleotides: 9. This CDR3 spans 13 amino acids. CDR3 in DNA: TGTGCCGGCTCCGGGACAGGGCGATATGGCTACACCTTC. It specifies CAGSGTGRYGYTF. Based on the CDR3 plus reference TRBV30 and TRBJ1-2, the full variable domain is SQTIHQWPATLVQPVGSPLSLECTVEGTSNPNLYWYRQAAGRGLQLLFYSVGIGQISSEVPQNLSASRPQDRQFILSSKKLLLSDSGFYLCAGSGTGRYGYTFGSGTRLTVV.

The chain couples TRBV30 to TRBJ1-2, with 8 nucleotides matching TRBD1. The CDR3 contains 14 residues. Trimming removed 2 bases from V and 7 bases from J; junction bases left unmatched: 9. Germline assignment: CDR1 GTSNPN and CDR2 SVGIG (reference sequence). CDR3 nucleotides: TGTGCCTGGAGTTTCCCGGACAGGGTTCCTGGCTACACCTTC. Its translation: CAWSFPDRVPGYTF.

The chain employs TRBV5-1 and TRBJ2-7, with TRBD2 matching over 9 bases. Unmatched junction bases numbered 6, after V lost 5 bases and J lost 0 bases. Germline-derived CDR1 and CDR2 are SGHRS and YFSETQ. The CDR3 is 15 amino acids. The CDR3 region has the DNA TGCGCCAGCAGTCGAGCGGGAGGACCCTCCTACGAGCAGTACTTC. As protein: CASSRAGGPSYEQYF.

The chain is built from TRBV5-5 and TRBJ1-5; D ambiguous. This CDR3 contains 13 residues. V was shortened by 2 bases and J by 4 bases, with 7 bases between the two germline ends. The germline V gene encodes CDR1 SGHKS and CDR2 YYEKEE (reference sequence). The CDR3 sequence: CASSFGTNQPQHF. DNA of the CDR3: TGTGCCAGCAGCTTCGGTACTAATCAGCCCCAGCATTTT.

The J gene is TRBJ1-5, the V gene TRBV5-1; D unclear. The length of the CDR3 is 13 residues. Germline V CDR1 and CDR2: SGHRS, YFSETQ. Trimming removed 4 bases at V and 3 bases at J, with 8 bases between. The CDR3 nucleotides read TGCGCCAGCAGCACAATCCCCAATCAGCCCCAGCATTTT. It translates to CASSTIPNQPQHF.

This sequence joins TRBV6-1 and TRBJ2-2; tentative D call: TRBD1 (6 bases). Trimming cost V 6 bases and J 8 bases, with 13 bases left between them. The CDR3 runs to 13 residues. CDR1 and CDR2 from the germline V gene are MNHNS and SASEGT. The CDR3 spells CASRRTAQGELFF. DNA for the CDR3: TGTGCCAGCAGGAGGACAGCTCAGGGGGAGCTGTTTTTT.

This clone was seen only once. V is TRBV10-2 and J is TRBJ2-7, with a possible D match to TRBD1 (6 bases). Per germline, CDR1 WSHSY and CDR2 SAAADI. Trimming cost V 5 bases and J 0 bases, with 11 bases left between them. This CDR3 has 14 residues. CDR3: CASSTGFVSYEQYF. CDR3 sequence (DNA): TGCGCCAGCAGTACAGGGTTTGTCTCCTACGAGCAGTACTTC.

The chain has TRBV29-1 and TRBJ2-1; 9 bases fit TRBD2. The germline CDR1 and CDR2 sequences are SQVTM and ANQGSEA. The CDR3 loop spans 12 amino acids. V lost 7 bases, J lost 4 bases, and 2 bases stayed unmatched. CDR3 amino acids: CSGLAGYNEQFF. CDR3 coding DNA: TGCAGCGGGCTAGCGGGGTACAATGAGCAGTTCTTC.

This chain uses TRBV27 with TRBJ2-3, with 12 nucleotides matching TRBD2. Germline V gene data show CDR1 as MNHEY and CDR2 as SMNVEV (reference sequence). The CDR3 runs 14 residues. V lost 11 bases, J lost 0 bases, and 3 bases stayed unmatched. CDR3 residues: CAAGTSGSTDTQYF. CDR3 nucleotides: TGTGCCGCCGGGACTAGCGGGAGCACAGATACGCAGTATTTT.

The chain uses TRBV7-6 and TRBJ1-4; D unresolved. V lost 2 bases and J lost 0, with 7 bases in between. The CDR3 runs 15 residues. CDR1 and CDR2 (germline): SGHVS, FNYEAQ. The CDR3 region has the DNA TGTGCCAGCAGCTTAAATTCGGCAACTAATGAAAAACTGTTTTTT. Translating gives CASSLNSATNEKLFF.

The chain recombines TRBV4-3 with TRBJ1-3; 8 bases map to TRBD1. The germline CDR1 and CDR2 sequences are LGHNA and YSLEER. The J segment lost 0 bases and the V segment lost 4 bases, leaving 14 bases of the junction unmatched. The CDR3 contains 19 residues. CDR3 sequence (DNA): TGCGCCAGCAGCCGTGATGCCGGACAGGGCCAATTCTCTGGAAACACCATATATTTT. Translation gives CASSRDAGQGQFSGNTIYF.

V gene TRBV5-1 combines with J gene TRBJ2-3; a weak D match, TRBD2 (5 bases). This CDR3 has 15 amino acids. Trimming left V 0 bases short and J 2 bases short, with 10 bases between. Looked up from germline, CDR1 is SGHRS and CDR2 is YFSETQ. This CDR3 reads CASSLGPGNTDTQYF. The CDR3 DNA sequence: TGCGCCAGCAGCTTGGGGCCGGGGAACACAGATACGCAGTATTTT.